The 21 T cell receptor beta chains reported below all come from one sample, sequenced in a study of blood T cell repertoires in COVID-19. Libraries were prepared by immunoSEQ multiplex PCR; TCRdb keeps only in-frame clonotypes and omits some of them. The sample lists roughly 180,000 clones, around 89% occurring once. The sample was peripheral blood. Every receptor here comes from a woman in her twenties or thirties with acute or convalescent COVID-19.

The gene calls are TRBV7-9 and TRBJ2-1, with TRBD1 matching over 8 bases. Per the germline V gene, CDR1 is SEHNR and CDR2 is FQNEAQ (reference sequence). With 6 bases clipped from V and 0 bases from J, the junction kept 16 bases outside the gene matches. CDR3 length equals 19 residues. The CDR3 nucleotides read TGTGCCAGCAGTTCTTTACGAGGCAGGGGGCTCAGCTCCTACAATGAGCAGTTCTTC. Protein: CASSSLRGRGLSSYNEQFF.

The V call is TRBV14, the J call TRBJ2-5; D is unclear. The CDR3 loop spans 12 amino acids. Germline values: CDR1 SGHDN, CDR2 FVKESK. V was shortened by 3 bases and J by 5 bases, with 7 bases between the two germline ends. As DNA, the CDR3 is TGTGCCAGCAGCCATGATAGCGAGACCCAGTACTTC. This codes for CASSHDSETQYF.

The CDR3 DNA reads as TGTGCCAGCAGCAGGACAGGGGGTTCACCCCTCCACTTT. Amino acid sequence: CASSRTGGSPLHF. The chain joins TRBV4-2 to TRBJ1-6; 10 bases are shared with TRBD1. CDR1 is LGHNA, CDR2 YNFKEQ, per germline. The CDR3 is made up of 13 amino acids. The ends lost 5 bases at V and 9 bases at J; junction bases unmatched: 1.

V and J are TRBV7-9 and TRBJ2-2; D remains ambiguous. V was clipped by 5 bases and J by 2 bases, with 9 bases between them. CDR1 and CDR2 (germline): SEHNR, FQNEAQ (reference sequence). The CDR3 loop spans 14 amino acids. The CDR3 nucleotides read TGTGCCAGCAGCAACGAACTAAACACCGGGGAGCTGTTTTTT. Translation: CASSNELNTGELFF.

Note on this clone: Other DNA sequences within the sample encode an identical CDR3. This rearrangement joins TRBV18 to TRBJ2-7; tentative D call: TRBD2 (5 bases). CDR1 and CDR2 from the germline V gene are KGHSH and LQKENI. CDR3 length: 14 amino acids. Trimming took off 4 bases at V and 0 bases at J, with 10 bases between the two ends. The CDR3 DNA sequence: TGTGCCAGCTCACTGCTCGGGGACTCCTACGAGCAGTACTTC. Amino acids: CASSLLGDSYEQYF.

This clone was observed a handful of times. CDR3 bases: TGTGCCAGCAGCCAAGTTATGAAGCGCGAGCAGTACTTC. Translating gives CASSQVMKREQYF. The genes are TRBV4-2 and TRBJ2-7; D is unresolved. The ends were cut back, 1 base at V and 6 bases at J, with 10 bases in the middle. Germline V gene sequence: CDR1 LGHNA, CDR2 YNFKEQ. This CDR3 has 13 residues.

This chain connects TRBV7-8 to TRBJ2-7; D is perhaps TRBD2 (6 bases). The length of the CDR3 is 15 residues. Looked up from germline, CDR1 is SGHVS and CDR2 is FQNEAQ. With 5 bases removed from V and 3 bases from J, the gap between germline ends came to 17 bases. DNA of the CDR3: TGTGCCAGCAGCCGCGGCATGGAGGGAGTCTACGAGCAGTACTTC. Residues: CASSRGMEGVYEQYF.

V and J are TRBV27 and TRBJ2-5; 12 nucleotides line up with TRBD2. Germline V gene lookup returns CDR1 MNHEY and CDR2 SMNVEV (reference sequence). J lost 5 bases, V lost 8 bases, and 12 bases had no gene match. The CDR3 is made up of 16 amino acids. The CDR3 region has the DNA TGTGCCAGCCCCGGGACTAGCGGGCCTGAGGGGGAGACCCAGTACTTC. Protein: CASPGTSGPEGETQYF.

The chain combines TRBV14 with TRBJ1-5, with D perhaps TRBD1 (6 bases). The CDR3 is 12 residues long. Between the trimmed V and J ends, which lost 5 bases and 6 bases, there was a span of 8 bases. The germline gives CDR1 SGHDN, CDR2 FVKESK. CDR3 in DNA: TGTGCCAGCAGCTTACAGGGTCAGCCCCAGCATTTT. It yields the protein CASSLQGQPQHF.

The rearrangement uses TRBV9 and TRBJ2-2; no clear D gene. Trimming took off 4 bases at V and 8 bases at J, with 12 bases between the two ends. The CDR3 extends over 13 amino acids. Germline assignment: CDR1 SGDLS and CDR2 YYNGEE. CDR3 DNA sequence: TGTGCCAGCAGCCCCAGGCCTGAGGGGGAGCTGTTTTTT. This encodes CASSPRPEGELFF.

This sequence joins TRBV6-5 and TRBJ1-5, with D unresolved. Trimming took off 2 bases at V and 7 bases at J, with 12 bases between the two ends. The CDR3 extends over 14 amino acids. Germline loops: CDR1 MNHEY, CDR2 SVGAGI. CDR3 coding DNA: TGTGCCAGCAGTTACGTGGGAGTCGGACAGCCCCAGCATTTT. This translates into CASSYVGVGQPQHF.

This clone is a singleton in its sample. The rearrangement uses TRBV24-1 and TRBJ2-3; D is unresolved. The germline V and J ends were trimmed by 2 bases and 1 base, with 9 bases remaining between them. This CDR3 spans 15 amino acids. Germline CDR1 KGHDR, CDR2 SFDVKD. DNA for the CDR3: TGTGCCACCAGTGATTCGAACTTGGGCACAGATACGCAGTATTTT. It codes for CATSDSNLGTDTQYF.

This chain uses TRBV6-9 with TRBJ1-3; D is perhaps TRBD1 (5 bases). This CDR3 region has 17 residues. V gave up 11 bases and J gave up 3 bases, with 26 bases separating them. Germline V CDR1 and CDR2: MNHGY, SVAAGI. CDR3 nucleotides: TGTGCCGGACCCTTGGGGGGACCTCTCTTTTGTGGAAACACCATATATTTT. Its translation: CAGPLGGPLFCGNTIYF.

This chain joins TRBV9 and TRBJ2-3; 10 bases map to TRBD2. The V gene's germline CDR1 is SGDLS and CDR2 YYNGEE. The CDR3 totals 16 residues. V lost 0 bases to trimming and J lost 3 bases; unmatched junction nucleotides: 4. The CDR3 DNA reads as TGTGCCAGCAGCGTAGGGAGCGGGAGGGTTACAGATACGCAGTATTTT. Translated: CASSVGSGRVTDTQYF.

This chain connects TRBV7-8 to TRBJ2-1, with D possibly TRBD2 on 6 matching bases. The CDR3 sequence is 16 residues long. CDR1 and CDR2 from the germline V gene are SGHVS and FQNEAQ. V shed 5 bases and J shed 10 bases, with 24 bases lying between them. CDR3 nucleotide sequence: TGTGCCAGCAGCCCCTTTTTCGGCGGGGAGACCGGCGAGCAGTTCTTC. The encoded protein is CASSPFFGGETGEQFF.

This clone is classed as medium-sized. The chain links TRBV9 to TRBJ1-3; D may be TRBD1 (6 bases). The germline CDR1 and CDR2 sequences are SGDLS and YYNGEE. Deletions cut 0 bases from V and 7 bases from J, with 14 bases between. This CDR3 is built from 15 residues. The CDR3 spells CASSVEGDGRNTIYF. CDR3 bases: TGTGCCAGCAGCGTAGAGGGGGACGGACGGAACACCATATATTTT.

This CDR3 reads CASSPAGQTQYF. CDR3 DNA sequence: TGTGCCAGCTCACCTGCCGGTCAGACCCAGTACTTC. The rearrangement links TRBV18 to TRBJ2-5; no reliable D call. Trimming took 3 bases from V and 6 from J, leaving 8 bases between them. This CDR3 is 12 amino acids long. Germline V gene lookup returns CDR1 KGHSH and CDR2 LQKENI.

The chain combines TRBV5-4 with TRBJ2-1; 8 bases match TRBD2. Germline CDR1 SGHNT, CDR2 YYREEE (reference sequence). The length of the CDR3 is 15 residues. The junction had 8 bases not matched to a gene; V was cut back by 0 bases and J by 9 bases. Here the CDR3 reads CASSLGTGGPREQFF. DNA of the CDR3: TGTGCCAGCAGCTTGGGAACGGGAGGGCCTCGTGAGCAGTTCTTC.

The gene calls are TRBV19 and TRBJ1-1; unclear D gene. The V gene lost 6 bases and the J gene lost 0 bases, with 8 bases spanning the gap. Germline V CDR1 and CDR2: LNHDA, SQIVND (reference sequence). The CDR3 is made up of 13 amino acids. Here the CDR3 DNA reads TGTGCCAGTAGCCGGGATTTGAACACTGAAGCTTTCTTT. It codes for CASSRDLNTEAFF.

V usage is TRBV7-8 and J usage is TRBJ2-2, with 7 nucleotides matching TRBD2. This CDR3 has 17 amino acids. V gave up 5 bases and J gave up 7 bases; unmatched junction bases: 16. Per the germline V gene, CDR1 is SGHVS and CDR2 is FQNEAQ. The CDR3 protein is CASSPEGTTSLNGELFF. For the CDR3, the DNA is TGTGCCAGCAGCCCCGAGGGGACTACCTCCTTAAACGGGGAGCTGTTTTTT.

The gene calls are TRBV30 and TRBJ2-3; 8 positions match TRBD2. CDR3 length equals 13 residues. Looked up from germline, CDR1 is GTSNPN and CDR2 is SVGIG (reference sequence). J was trimmed by 7 bases and V by 3 bases; bases with no gene match: 6. DNA for the CDR3: TGTGCCTGGAGCTTTAGCGGGATTTATACGCAGTATTTT. This gives the protein CAWSFSGIYTQYF.